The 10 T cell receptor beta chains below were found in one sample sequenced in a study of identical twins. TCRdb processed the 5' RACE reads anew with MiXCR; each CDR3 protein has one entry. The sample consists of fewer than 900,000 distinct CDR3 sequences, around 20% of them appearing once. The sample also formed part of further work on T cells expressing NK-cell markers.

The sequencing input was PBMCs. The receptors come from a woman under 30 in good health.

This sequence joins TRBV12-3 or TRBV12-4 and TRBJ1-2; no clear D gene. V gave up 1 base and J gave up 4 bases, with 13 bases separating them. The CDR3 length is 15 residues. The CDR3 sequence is CASSLGGRSGYGYTF. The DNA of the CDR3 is TGTGCCAGCAGTTTAGGAGGAAGGAGCGGCTATGGCTACACCTTC.

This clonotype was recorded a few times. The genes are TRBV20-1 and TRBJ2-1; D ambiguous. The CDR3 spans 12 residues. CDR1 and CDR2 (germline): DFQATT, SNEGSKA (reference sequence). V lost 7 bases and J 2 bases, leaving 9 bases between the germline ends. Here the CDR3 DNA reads TGCAGTGGCATGCATACCTACAATGAGCAGTTCTTC. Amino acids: CSGMHTYNEQFF.

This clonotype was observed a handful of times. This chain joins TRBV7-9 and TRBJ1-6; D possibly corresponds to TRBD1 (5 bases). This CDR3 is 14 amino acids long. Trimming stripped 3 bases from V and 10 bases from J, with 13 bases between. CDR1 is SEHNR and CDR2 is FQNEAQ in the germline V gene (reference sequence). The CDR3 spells CASSFTSGNSPLHF. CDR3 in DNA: TGTGCCAGCAGCTTTACCTCAGGGAACTCACCCCTCCACTTT.

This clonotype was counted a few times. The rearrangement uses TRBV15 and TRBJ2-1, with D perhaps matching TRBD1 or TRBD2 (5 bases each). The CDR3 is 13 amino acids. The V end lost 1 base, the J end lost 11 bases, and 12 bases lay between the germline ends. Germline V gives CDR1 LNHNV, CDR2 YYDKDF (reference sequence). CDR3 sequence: CATSRAGTDKQFF. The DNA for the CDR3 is TGTGCCACCAGCAGAGCAGGGACCGATAAGCAGTTCTTC.

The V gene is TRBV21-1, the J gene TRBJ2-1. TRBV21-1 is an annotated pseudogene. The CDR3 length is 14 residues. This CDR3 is CASSNTSSYNEQFF. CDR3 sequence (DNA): TGTGCCAGCAGCAATACTAGCTCCTACAATGAGCAGTTCTTC.

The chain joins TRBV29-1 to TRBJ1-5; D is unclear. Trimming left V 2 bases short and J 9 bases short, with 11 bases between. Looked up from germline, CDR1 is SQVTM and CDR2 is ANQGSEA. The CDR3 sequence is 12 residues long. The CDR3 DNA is TGCAGCGTTGAATCCCCGGCCGGGCCCCAGCATTTT. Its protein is CSVESPAGPQHF.

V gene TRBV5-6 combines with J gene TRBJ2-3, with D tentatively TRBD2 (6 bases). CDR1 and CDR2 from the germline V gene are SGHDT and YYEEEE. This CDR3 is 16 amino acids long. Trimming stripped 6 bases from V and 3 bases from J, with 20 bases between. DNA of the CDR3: TGTGCCAGCAACTCCTTGTGGGGGGAGTATACAGATACGCAGTATTTT. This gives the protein CASNSLWGEYTDTQYF.

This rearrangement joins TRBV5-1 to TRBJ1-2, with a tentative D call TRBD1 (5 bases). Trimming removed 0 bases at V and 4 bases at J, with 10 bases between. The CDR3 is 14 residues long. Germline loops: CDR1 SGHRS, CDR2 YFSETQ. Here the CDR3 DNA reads TGCGCCAGCAGCTTGGTTGGCCAGGGCTATGGCTACACCTTC. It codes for CASSLVGQGYGYTF.

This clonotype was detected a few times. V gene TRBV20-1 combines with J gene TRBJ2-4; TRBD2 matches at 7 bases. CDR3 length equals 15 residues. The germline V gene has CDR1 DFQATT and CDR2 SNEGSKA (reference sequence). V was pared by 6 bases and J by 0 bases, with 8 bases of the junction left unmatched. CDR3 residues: CSAIPSGLAKNIQYF. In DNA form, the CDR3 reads TGCAGTGCCATACCTAGCGGTCTAGCCAAAAACATTCAGTACTTC.

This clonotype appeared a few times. CDR3 DNA sequence: TGTGCCAGCAGCATGCAGGTACCGGGACAGGAGACCCAGTACTTC. Translated: CASSMQVPGQETQYF. The chain is built from TRBV21-1 and TRBJ2-5; the table's D call of TRBD1 was not tested on the DNA. TRBV21-1 is classified as a pseudogene. The CDR3 is 15 amino acids.